Listed below are T cell receptor beta chains from one sample, sequenced in a study of cytomegalovirus exposure and HLA in healthy donors. Libraries were prepared by immunoSEQ multiplex PCR; TCRdb keeps only in-frame clonotypes and omits some of them. The sample carries about 170,000 clones, roughly 80% recorded once. Sequencing was done on a sample of PBMCs. The receptors derive from a male donor in good health and CMV-seronegative. The CDR3 runs from the conserved cysteine through the conserved F or W. The D gene is left open where the match is weak. Part of the rows lack a size; the others show once, few, many or a class for expanded clones.

v_gene	j_gene	abundance	d_gene	CDR3aa	CDR3nt
TRBV7-6	TRBJ1-3	NA	NA	CASSLGANSGNTIYF	TGTGCCAGCAGCTTAGGAGCGAACTCTGGAAACACCATATATTTT
TRBV18	TRBJ2-1	NA	TRBD1	CASSRDRGHYNEQFF	TGTGCCAGCTCACGCGACAGGGGGCACTACAATGAGCAGTTCTTC
TRBV10-2	TRBJ1-2	NA	NA	CASSVGRVNYGYTF	TGCGCCAGCAGTGTTGGCAGGGTAAACTATGGCTACACCTTC
TRBV6-5	TRBJ2-3	NA	TRBD1	CASSYAGGDDTQYF	TGTGCCAGCAGTTACGCAGGGGGTGACGATACGCAGTATTTT
TRBV19	TRBJ1-5	NA	NA	CASSIGGNGNQPQHF	TGTGCCAGTAGTATAGGAGGGAATGGCAATCAGCCCCAGCATTTT
TRBV11-3	TRBJ2-4	NA	NA	CASSYGQTGINIQYF	TGTGCCAGCAGCTATGGCCAAACAGGGATAAACATTCAGTACTTC
TRBV5-1	TRBJ2-3	NA	TRBD1	CASSLPIQGADTQYF	TGCGCCAGCAGCTTGCCGATCCAGGGGGCAGATACGCAGTATTTT
TRBV14	TRBJ2-3	NA	NA	CASSLRLASTDTQYF	TGTGCCAGCAGCCTCCGATTAGCTAGCACAGATACGCAGTATTTT
TRBV5-4	TRBJ1-1	NA	NA	CASSPKNTENTEAFF	TGTGCCAGCAGCCCGAAAAATACAGAGAACACTGAAGCTTTCTTT
TRBV7-2	TRBJ1-5	NA	NA	CASSWGSYSNQPQHF	TGTGCCAGCAGCTGGGGCAGCTATAGCAATCAGCCCCAGCATTTT
TRBV7-9	TRBJ1-1	NA	NA	CASSLDLGGTPEAFF	TGTGCCAGCAGCTTAGATTTGGGGGGGACGCCTGAAGCTTTCTTT
TRBV5-4	TRBJ1-1	NA	NA	CASSVQQGSYTEAFF	TGTGCCAGCAGCGTACAACAGGGATCGTACACTGAAGCTTTCTTT
TRBV29-1	TRBJ2-7	NA	TRBD1	CSVEETGAAYEQYF	TGCAGCGTCGAAGAGACAGGGGCGGCCTACGAGCAGTACTTC
TRBV27	TRBJ1-1	NA	NA	CASTPGGANTEAFF	TGTGCCAGCACCCCAGGAGGGGCTAACACTGAAGCTTTCTTT
TRBV18	TRBJ2-5	few	NA	CASSPSQGLQETQYF	TGTGCCAGCTCACCATCCCAGGGCCTCCAAGAGACCCAGTACTTC